This T cell receptor (beta chain) emerged from a study of blood T cell repertoires in COVID-19. Study in general: PBMCs, B-cell-depleted T cells, or T cells were the source of the cDNA or gDNA that made up the material.

Assay used: immunoSEQ multiplex PCR; TCRdb lists only in-frame clones, some missing. The sample carries a few hundred thousand clones, less than 90% recorded once. The CDR3 spans 15 residues. The sample comprised peripheral blood. The V and J genes are TRBV21-1 and TRBJ2-7; the D segment call TRBD2 is taken from the table without a DNA check. TRBV21-1 is described as a pseudogene. The clonotype comes from a man aged 60 to 69 with acute or convalescent COVID-19. The CDR3 coding sequence is TGTGCCATCCTCTATAGCGGGAGCTGGGACTACGAGCAGTACTTC. Translating gives CAILYSGSWDYEQYF.